The 23 T cell receptor beta chains presented below share a single source sample, sequenced in a study of shared clonotypes between healthy human individuals. TCRdb's copy holds only in-frame clones and misses some; the assay was immunoSEQ multiplex PCR. This sample has some 660,000 clones, with more than 70% found just once. The sample consisted of memory CD4+ T cells sorted from blood. The subset was: CD45RA-negative fraction. These receptors were obtained from a woman in her twenties or thirties in good health.

In this sample, this clone turned up a few times. The V and J genes are TRBV5-1 and TRBJ1-1; D unclear. Germline values: CDR1 SGHRS, CDR2 YFSETQ. V was shortened by 4 bases and J by 1 base, with 8 bases between the two germline ends. The CDR3 extends over 13 amino acids. This chain's CDR3 is CASSRNGNTEAFF. The CDR3 coding sequence is TGCGCCAGCAGCCGTAACGGGAACACTGAAGCTTTCTTT. Full variable domain (missing parts from reference TRBV5-1 and TRBJ1-1): KAGVTQTPRYLIKTRGQQVTLSCSPISGHRSVSWYQQTPGQGLQFLFEYFSETQRNKGNFPGRFSGRQFSNSRSEMNVSTLELGDSALYLCASSRNGNTEAFFGQGTRLTVV.

This clone has more than one count but fewer than ten. The J gene is TRBJ2-1, the V gene TRBV5-1, with 10 bases fitting TRBD2. Germline V gene lookup returns CDR1 SGHRS and CDR2 YFSETQ. This CDR3 has 14 amino acids. J gave up 13 bases and V 3 bases, and 10 bases lay outside the gene matches. As DNA, the CDR3 is TGCGCCAGCAGCTCGGGAGGTAGCGGGGGGCAACAGTTCTTC. It codes for CASSSGGSGGQQFF.

The chain employs TRBV10-3 and TRBJ2-7, with 9 bases identical to TRBD2. V dropped 8 bases and J dropped 0; count of bases not matched to a gene: 5. The germline CDR1 and CDR2 sequences are ENHRY and SYGVKD. The CDR3 consists of 14 residues. CDR3 in DNA: TGTGCCATCGCCGCTAGCGGGAACTCCTACGAGCAGTACTTC. It encodes CAIAASGNSYEQYF.

The genes are TRBV28 and TRBJ1-4; a weak D match, TRBD1 (5 bases). The germline gives CDR1 MDHEN, CDR2 SYDVKM. Trimming left V 5 bases short and J 0 bases short, with 10 bases between. The CDR3 is made up of 15 amino acids. CDR3 loop: CASSPRGATNEKLFF. The CDR3 nucleotides are TGTGCCAGCAGTCCCCGGGGCGCAACTAATGAAAAACTGTTTTTT.

As for this clone: Other DNA sequences within the sample encode an identical CDR3. This rearrangement joins TRBV11-3 to TRBJ2-7; TRBD2 aligns across 7 bases. CDR1 SGHNT and CDR2 YENEEA come from the germline V gene. The CDR3 consists of 14 residues. V lost 1 base, J lost 1 base, and 1 base stayed unmatched. For the CDR3, the DNA is TGTGCCAGCAGCTTAGCGGGAGGATCCTACGAGCAGTACTTC. This codes for CASSLAGGSYEQYF.

The table lists this clone with a count of one. The chain uses TRBV4-1 and TRBJ2-2; no clear D. Germline V gene data show CDR1 as MGHRA and CDR2 as YSYEKL. Trimming removed 0 bases at V and 4 bases at J, with 12 bases between. The CDR3 has 16 residues. Here the CDR3 reads CASSQDLGSGTGELFF. CDR3 sequence (DNA): TGCGCCAGCAGCCAAGATCTTGGGTCTGGCACCGGGGAGCTGTTTTTT.

This chain links TRBV4-2 with TRBJ1-5; 7 nucleotides line up with TRBD1. Germline CDR1 LGHNA, CDR2 YNFKEQ. CDR3 size: 13 residues. V was clipped by 5 bases and J by 7 bases; unmatched bases: 5. The CDR3 nucleotides are TGTGCCAGCAGCTTAAGACAGGGACAGCCCCAGCATTTT. It is translated as CASSLRQGQPQHF.

CDR3 protein: CASPSGTSSGSYNEQFF. The CDR3 bases are TGTGCCAGCCCAAGTGGAACCTCAAGCGGGTCCTACAATGAGCAGTTCTTC. This chain links TRBV7-9 with TRBJ2-1, with a tentative D call TRBD2 (6 bases). The CDR3 is 17 amino acids. CDR1 and CDR2 (germline): SEHNR, FQNEAQ (reference sequence). Deletions cut 8 bases from V and 1 base from J, with 21 bases between.

This clone was found once. The rearrangement uses TRBV4-2 and TRBJ2-3; D might be TRBD1 or TRBD2, each matching 5 bases. This CDR3 region has 16 residues. V was trimmed by 1 base and J by 2 bases, leaving 13 bases between them. Per the germline V gene, CDR1 is LGHNA and CDR2 is YNFKEQ. The CDR3 loop is CASSQVVGVPTDTQYF. CDR3 nucleotide sequence: TGTGCCAGCAGCCAAGTCGTGGGGGTCCCCACAGATACGCAGTATTTT.

The chain is built from TRBV6-6 and TRBJ2-5; the D is unclear. V dropped 2 bases and J dropped 5 bases, with 12 bases sitting between them. There are 14 residues in the CDR3. Germline CDR1 MNHNY, CDR2 SVGAGI (reference sequence). The CDR3 is CASSYTEVGETQYF. DNA of the CDR3: TGTGCCAGCAGTTACACCGAGGTGGGGGAGACCCAGTACTTC.

The chain joins TRBV28 to TRBJ1-1; TRBD1 is a possible D gene (5 bases). The CDR3 spans 15 residues. Per germline, CDR1 MDHEN and CDR2 SYDVKM. V gave up 8 bases and J gave up 11 bases, with 27 bases separating them. The DNA for the CDR3 is TGTGCCAGCTCACCTGGCGGGACTGAAAGTTTAGAGGCTTTCTTT. It is translated as CASSPGGTESLEAFF.

This clone was found many times. The J gene is TRBJ2-5, the V gene TRBV28, with D uncertain. V shed 4 bases and J shed 1 base, with 7 bases lying between them. Germline CDR1 is MDHEN and CDR2 is SYDVKM. There are 13 residues in the CDR3. CDR3 loop: CASSSSVQETQYF. The CDR3 DNA reads TGTGCCAGCAGTTCCTCGGTCCAAGAGACCCAGTACTTC.

DNA for the CDR3: TGTGCCAGCTCACCAACCATCAGCTCGGTACGGCCTGAGCAGTTCTTC. Protein sequence: CASSPTISSVRPEQFF. The chain recombines TRBV18 with TRBJ2-1; D uncertain. CDR1 and CDR2 from the germline V gene are KGHSH and LQKENI. The CDR3 is 16 amino acids. The germline V and J ends were trimmed by 2 bases and 9 bases, with 20 bases remaining between them.

The table lists this clone with many counts. Other DNA sequences within the sample encode an identical CDR3. This sequence joins TRBV7-6 and TRBJ1-1; D is unresolved. Trimming cost V 5 bases and J 3 bases, with 10 bases left between them. This CDR3 region has 13 residues. Germline values: CDR1 SGHVS, CDR2 FNYEAQ. This chain's CDR3 is CASSPQRDTEAFF. The CDR3 DNA reads as TGTGCCAGCAGCCCCCAGAGGGACACTGAAGCTTTCTTT.

The chain couples TRBV28 to TRBJ1-1; D might be TRBD1 (6 bases). CDR3 length: 15 residues. Germline CDR1 reads MDHEN; CDR2 reads SYDVKM. The V end lost 5 bases, the J end lost 3 bases, and 16 bases lay between the germline ends. Written as DNA, the CDR3 is TGTGCCAGCAGTCCGAACAGGGTGAGAGACACTGAAGCTTTCTTT. The encoded protein is CASSPNRVRDTEAFF.

The V call is TRBV28, the J call TRBJ2-1; TRBD2 agrees at 7 bases. Germline-derived CDR1 and CDR2 are MDHEN and SYDVKM. The CDR3 runs to 14 residues. Trimming cost V 11 bases and J 4 bases; bases outside gene matches: 11. CDR3 region: CALSKGTIYNEQFF. The CDR3 region has the DNA TGTGCCTTAAGCAAGGGGACTATATACAATGAGCAGTTCTTC.

The sample holds one count of this clone. J is TRBJ2-1 and V is TRBV19; 14 bases agree with TRBD2. The CDR3 spans 18 residues. Germline values: CDR1 LNHDA, CDR2 SQIVND (reference sequence). With 8 bases clipped from V and 8 bases from J, the junction kept 17 bases outside the gene matches. The CDR3 loop is CASHGHPGTSGSGDEQFF. DNA for the CDR3: TGTGCCAGTCATGGACATCCCGGGACTAGCGGGAGTGGGGATGAGCAGTTCTTC.

The chain couples TRBV19 to TRBJ2-3; 14 nucleotides align to TRBD2. This CDR3 is 15 amino acids long. The ends lost 6 bases at V and 6 bases at J; junction bases unmatched: 5. Germline loops: CDR1 LNHDA, CDR2 SQIVND (reference sequence). This CDR3 reads CASRARTSGRDTQYF. Written as DNA, the CDR3 is TGTGCCAGTAGGGCAAGGACTAGCGGGAGGGATACGCAGTATTTT.

The chain carries TRBV6-6 and TRBJ1-5, with D possibly being TRBD1 (6 bases). This CDR3 region has 12 residues. The V end was cut by 6 bases, the J end by 6 bases, with 9 bases between. CDR1 MNHNY and CDR2 SVGAGI come from the germline V gene (reference sequence). Here the CDR3 reads CASSTGFQPQHF. CDR3 sequence (DNA): TGTGCCAGCAGCACAGGGTTTCAGCCCCAGCATTTT.

CDR3 region: CASSGQSGARYNEQFF. CDR3 bases: TGTGCCAGTAGTGGACAATCGGGAGCTAGGTACAATGAGCAGTTCTTC. V and J are TRBV19 and TRBJ2-1; D is possibly TRBD2 (6 bases). Germline lookup yields CDR1 LNHDA and CDR2 SQIVND (reference sequence). This CDR3 spans 16 amino acids. V shed 5 bases and J shed 4 bases, with 18 bases lying between them.

This clone was seen once. The rearrangement uses TRBV10-2 and TRBJ2-1, with TRBD2 identical over 10 bases. With 5 bases clipped from V and 1 base from J, the junction kept 5 bases outside the gene matches. CDR1 is WSHSY, CDR2 SAAADI, per germline. CDR3 length: 16 residues. DNA for the CDR3: TGCGCCAGCAGTTCAGCGGGAGGGCCGTCCTACAATGAGCAGTTCTTC. Its protein is CASSSAGGPSYNEQFF.

The CDR3 bases are TGTGCCAGCAGCGCGATTGACAGGGGTTTGGAGACCCAGTACTTC. Translated, it gives CASSAIDRGLETQYF. The chain couples TRBV11-2 to TRBJ2-5; 8 bases line up with TRBD1. The junction had 10 bases not matched to a gene; V was cut back by 5 bases and J by 5 bases. Germline assignment: CDR1 SGHAT and CDR2 FQNNGV. The CDR3 length is 15 residues.

The chain links TRBV6-6 to TRBJ1-2, with D unresolved. Germline V gene data show CDR1 as MNHNY and CDR2 as SVGAGI (reference sequence). The CDR3 is 13 residues long. V lost 0 bases to trimming and J lost 2 bases, with 4 bases between them. The CDR3 bases are TGTGCCAGCAGTTACTCGGAGAACTATGGCTACACCTTC. Translation gives CASSYSENYGYTF.